This T cell receptor (beta chain) originates from a study of cytomegalovirus exposure and HLA in healthy donors. Overall study findings and caveats: In a later analysis, parvovirus B19, influenza, CMV and Epstein-Barr virus appeared linked to several top co-occurrence clusters. Among TCR beta chains, those listed as cytomegalovirus-associated numbered some 160.

Participants comprised healthy donors of bone marrow. Donors showed nominal health when sampled, although they likely had unrecorded immune exposures. Only one count was recorded for this clone. Its antigen is unknown. Germline trimming cut 6 bases from V and 3 bases from J; bases unmatched to any gene: 5. Germline V lookup: CDR1 MDHEN, CDR2 SYDVKM. This CDR3 has 15 residues. PCR employed 60 Vbeta and 13 Jbeta primers. Clones were read by immunoSEQ multiplex PCR, and TCRdb kept only the in-frame ones, dropping some. The table includes around 150,000 clones, approximately 82% detected once. This TCR came from a man aged 25-45 years in good health and CMV-seropositive. The material sequenced was PBMCs. The chain is built from TRBV28 and TRBJ1-6; TRBD1 matches at 7 bases. The CDR3 region is CASRPGQSYNSPLHF. The CDR3 DNA sequence: TGTGCCAGCAGACCGGGACAGAGCTATAATTCACCCCTCCACTTT. The full variable domain, its missing parts supplied by reference TRBV28 and TRBJ1-6, is DVKVTQSSRYLVKRTGEKVFLECVQDMDHENMFWYRQDPGLGLRLIYFSYDVKMKEKGDIPEGYSVSREKKERFSLILESASTNQTSMYLCASRPGQSYNSPLHFGNGTRLTVT.